The 19 T cell receptor beta chains listed next were all sequenced from one sample in a study of early T cells in non-severe SARS-CoV-2 infection. TCRdb fed the 5' RACE reads into MiXCR, producing one record per CDR3 protein. The sample contains about 81,000 distinct CDR3 sequences, roughly 6% of which appear only once. The sequenced material came from whole blood. These receptors originate from an adult who was a healthcare worker with PCR-confirmed SARS-CoV-2 infection or an uninfected control (not recorded which).

Ten or more counts support this clonotype. The chain couples TRBV6-1 to TRBJ1-2, with D possibly being TRBD1 (6 bases). Trimming stripped 7 bases from V and 0 bases from J, with 9 bases between. The CDR3 length is 13 residues. Looked up from germline, CDR1 is MNHNS and CDR2 is SASEGT. In nucleotides, the CDR3 is TGTGCCAGCATTAGGACAGCTAACTATGGCTACACCTTC. This codes for CASIRTANYGYTF.

The chain joins TRBV14 to TRBJ2-1; 11 bases fit TRBD2. The CDR3 runs to 16 residues. Trimming removed 4 bases from V and 4 bases from J; junction bases left unmatched: 6. The germline CDR1 and CDR2 sequences are SGHDN and FVKESK. In DNA, the CDR3 is TGTGCCAGCAGCCCCGTAGCGGGAGGGCGTTACAATGAGCAGTTCTTC. Protein: CASSPVAGGRYNEQFF.

This clonotype has more than one count but fewer than ten. The chain has TRBV20-1 and TRBJ2-1; D may be TRBD1 (6 bases). CDR3 length: 12 amino acids. Germline V CDR1 and CDR2: DFQATT, SNEGSKA (reference sequence). The CDR3 loop is CSHRTDDNEQFF. CDR3 coding DNA: TGCAGCCATAGGACAGATGACAATGAGCAGTTCTTC.

The V call is TRBV10-3, the J call TRBJ2-3; no clear D. The CDR3 runs to 11 residues. V was clipped by 10 bases and J by 0 bases, with 5 bases between them. Germline CDR1 ENHRY, CDR2 SYGVKD. The CDR3 region is CATSSTDTQYF. CDR3 nucleotide sequence: TGTGCCACCTCTAGCACAGATACGCAGTATTTT.

This clonotype was seen only a few times. The chain is built from TRBV25-1 and TRBJ1-1; the match to TRBD1 covers 9 bases. The germline CDR1 and CDR2 sequences are MGHDK and SYGVNS. The V segment lost 8 bases and the J segment 5 bases; nucleotides outside the gene matches: 12. This CDR3 spans 15 amino acids. CDR3 protein: CASGGQGPLGTEAFF. As DNA, the CDR3 is TGTGCCAGCGGGGGACAGGGCCCCCTTGGGACTGAAGCTTTCTTT.

A few counts support this clonotype. This sequence joins TRBV3-1 and TRBJ1-5; D uncertain. V was clipped by 2 bases and J by 4 bases, with 12 bases between them. Germline V gene lookup returns CDR1 LGHDT and CDR2 YNNKEL (reference sequence). CDR3 length: 15 residues. CDR3 nucleotide sequence: TGTGCCAGCAGCCAAATCTGGGCCCCAAATCAGCCCCAGCATTTT. It encodes CASSQIWAPNQPQHF.

The chain has TRBV18 and TRBJ1-4, with D possibly being TRBD1 (6 bases). Per germline, CDR1 KGHSH and CDR2 LQKENI. The CDR3 extends over 14 amino acids. Deletions cut 2 bases from V and 5 bases from J, with 9 bases between. The CDR3 DNA is TGTGCCAGCTCACCATTGGACAGAAATGAAAAACTGTTTTTT. Protein product: CASSPLDRNEKLFF.

This clonotype was counted many times. This sequence joins TRBV5-4 and TRBJ2-5; no clear D. Trimming left V 0 bases short and J 5 bases short, with 14 bases between. The CDR3 spans 15 residues. CDR1 is SGHNT and CDR2 is YYREEE in the germline V gene (reference sequence). The CDR3 loop reads CASSLGRSDVETQYF. Here the CDR3 DNA reads TGTGCCAGCAGCTTGGGGCGCTCGGACGTGGAGACCCAGTACTTC.

Of note for this clonotype: A read error is possible here, since a much larger clone lies one base away. The CDR3 sequence: CANSPTYEQYF. The CDR3 DNA reads TGTGCCAACAGCCCAACTTACGAGCAGTACTTC. The V and J genes are TRBV11-2 and TRBJ2-7, with D unclear. The CDR3 sequence is 11 residues long. Germline CDR1 and CDR2: SGHAT and FQNNGV.

This clonotype was seen many times. This chain connects TRBV2 to TRBJ1-2; possible D gene TRBD1, 6 bases. Trimming removed 7 bases at V and 8 bases at J, with 17 bases between. CDR1 is SNHLY and CDR2 is FYNNEI in the germline V gene. This CDR3 is 13 amino acids long. CDR3 region: CASKARGAEGYTF. As DNA, the CDR3 is TGTGCCAGCAAGGCACGGGGGGCGGAGGGCTACACCTTC.

The table lists this clonotype with a few counts. The chain combines TRBV7-6 with TRBJ2-3; TRBD1 matches 8 bases. V was pared by 5 bases and J by 8 bases, with 3 bases of the junction left unmatched. Germline CDR1 and CDR2: SGHVS and FNYEAQ. The CDR3 length is 12 residues. DNA for the CDR3: TGTGCCAGCAGCCCACAGGGGGGTACGCAGTATTTT. Translating gives CASSPQGGTQYF.

The chain links TRBV6-6 to TRBJ1-4; tentative D call: TRBD1 (5 bases). The CDR3 runs to 15 residues. Trimming shortened V by 6 bases and J by 4 bases, and 15 bases separated the two germline ends. Looked up from germline, CDR1 is MNHNY and CDR2 is SVGAGI (reference sequence). CDR3 bases: TGTGCCAGCAGCCACACCTCCGACAGTAATGAAAAACTGTTTTTT. Protein: CASSHTSDSNEKLFF.

This clonotype was observed at least ten times. This chain joins TRBV13 and TRBJ1-2, with 8 bases that match TRBD1. CDR1 and CDR2 (germline): PRHDT, FYEKMQ (reference sequence). The V segment lost 0 bases and the J segment 2 bases; nucleotides outside the gene matches: 5. This CDR3 has 16 residues. The CDR3 sequence is CASSLGARGRNYGYTF. CDR3 coding DNA: TGTGCCAGCAGCTTAGGCGCCAGGGGGCGCAACTATGGCTACACCTTC.

The rearrangement uses TRBV29-1 and TRBJ1-1; no clear D gene. Germline V gene data show CDR1 as SQVTM and CDR2 as ANQGSEA. The CDR3 extends over 10 amino acids. Trimming removed 4 bases from V and 7 bases from J, with 7 bases in between. CDR3 coding DNA: TGCAGCGTTGTTCAGGTTGAAGCTTTCTTT. Amino acid sequence: CSVVQVEAFF.

This clonotype was seen a handful of times. This sequence joins TRBV2 and TRBJ1-4; 7 bases are a match to TRBD1. CDR1 and CDR2 (germline): SNHLY, FYNNEI. Trimming took 8 bases from V and 3 from J; bases not matched to a gene: 0. The CDR3 is 12 amino acids. The CDR3 DNA reads as TGTGCCAGCGGGACAGCTAATGAAAAACTGTTTTTT. Its translation: CASGTANEKLFF.

The chain couples TRBV30 to TRBJ1-2, with a tentative D call TRBD1 (6 bases). The germline V gene has CDR1 GTSNPN and CDR2 SVGIG (reference sequence). The CDR3 extends over 14 amino acids. The V end lost 3 bases, the J end lost 2 bases, and 13 bases lay between the germline ends. CDR3 amino acids: CAWSRTDKNYGYTF. Here the CDR3 DNA reads TGTGCCTGGAGCCGGACAGACAAAAACTATGGCTACACCTTC.

This clonotype has a count of ten or more. Here the CDR3 DNA reads TGTGCCAGCAAAATGGGGGGGAGAGGCTACACCTTC. Its translation is CASKMGGRGYTF. The rearrangement joins TRBV27 to TRBJ1-2; the D gene is possibly TRBD1 (5 bases). CDR3 length equals 12 residues. Germline CDR1 and CDR2: MNHEY and SMNVEV (reference sequence). Trimming cost V 7 bases and J 8 bases, with 14 bases left between them.

The sample holds a few counts of this clonotype. The chain recombines TRBV4-3 with TRBJ2-1, with TRBD1 identical over 11 bases. Germline loops: CDR1 LGHNA, CDR2 YSLEER. V trimming: 0 bases; J trimming: 6 bases; junction bases outside the gene matches: 4. This CDR3 is 16 amino acids long. CDR3 coding DNA: TGCGCCAGCAGCCAAGATATTGGGACAGGGGGCAATGAGCAGTTCTTC. Translation: CASSQDIGTGGNEQFF.

This clonotype was counted ten times or more. V gene TRBV7-2 combines with J gene TRBJ1-5; D might be TRBD1 (5 bases). This CDR3 is built from 15 residues. CDR1 is SGHTA, CDR2 FQGNSA, per germline. The germline V and J ends were trimmed by 4 bases and 4 bases, with 14 bases remaining between them. The CDR3 DNA reads TGTGCCAGCAGCTCCCAGGTGCAGGGAAATCAGCCCCAGCATTTT. It encodes CASSSQVQGNQPQHF.